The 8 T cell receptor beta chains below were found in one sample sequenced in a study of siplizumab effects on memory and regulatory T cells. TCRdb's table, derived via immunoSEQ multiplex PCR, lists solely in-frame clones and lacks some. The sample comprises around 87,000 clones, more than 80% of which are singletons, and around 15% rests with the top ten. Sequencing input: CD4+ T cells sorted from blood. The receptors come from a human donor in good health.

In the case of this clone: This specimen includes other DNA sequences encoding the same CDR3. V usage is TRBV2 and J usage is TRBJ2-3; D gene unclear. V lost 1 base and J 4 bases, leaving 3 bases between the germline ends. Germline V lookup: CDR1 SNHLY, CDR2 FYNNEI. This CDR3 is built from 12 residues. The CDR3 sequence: CASSEGADTQYF. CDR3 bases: TGTGCCAGCAGTGAAGGGGCAGATACGCAGTATTTT.

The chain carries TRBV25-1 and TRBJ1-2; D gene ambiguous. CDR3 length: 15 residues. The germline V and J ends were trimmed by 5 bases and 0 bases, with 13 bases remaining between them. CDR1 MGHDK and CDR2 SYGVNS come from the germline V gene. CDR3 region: CASSPASNANYGYTF. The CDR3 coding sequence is TGTGCCAGCAGTCCCGCCTCAAATGCTAACTATGGCTACACCTTC.

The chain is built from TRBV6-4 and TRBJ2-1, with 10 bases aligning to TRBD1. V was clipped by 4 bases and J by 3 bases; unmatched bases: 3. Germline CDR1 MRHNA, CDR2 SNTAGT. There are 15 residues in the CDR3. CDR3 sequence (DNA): TGTGCCAGCAGTGTGACAGGGGGCTTCTACAATGAGCAGTTCTTC. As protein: CASSVTGGFYNEQFF.

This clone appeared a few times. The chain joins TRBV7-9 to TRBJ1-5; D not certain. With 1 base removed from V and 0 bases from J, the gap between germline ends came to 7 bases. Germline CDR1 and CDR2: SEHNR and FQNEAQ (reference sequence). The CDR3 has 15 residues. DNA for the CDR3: TGTGCCAGCAGCTTAGGGAGTGGTAGCAATCAGCCCCAGCATTTT. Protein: CASSLGSGSNQPQHF.

The CDR3 coding sequence is TGCGCCAGCAGTTCCTCCTGGCATTCACCCCTCCACTTT. Translating gives CASSSSWHSPLHF. The rearrangement joins TRBV23-1 to TRBJ1-6; no definite D call. TRBV23-1 is classed as an ORF, of uncertain function. V was pared by 5 bases and J by 8 bases, with 10 bases between. The CDR3 length is 13 residues.

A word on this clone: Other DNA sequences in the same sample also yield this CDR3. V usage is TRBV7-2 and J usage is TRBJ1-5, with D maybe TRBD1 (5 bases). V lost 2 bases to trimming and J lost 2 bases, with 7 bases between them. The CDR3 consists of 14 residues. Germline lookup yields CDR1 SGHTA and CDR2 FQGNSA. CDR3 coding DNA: TGTGCCAGCAGCTTATCGACAGGCAATCAGCCCCAGCATTTT. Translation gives CASSLSTGNQPQHF.

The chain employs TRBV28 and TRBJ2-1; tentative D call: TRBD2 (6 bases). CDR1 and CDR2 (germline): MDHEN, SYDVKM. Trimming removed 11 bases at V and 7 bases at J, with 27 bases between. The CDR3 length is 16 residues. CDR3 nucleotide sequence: TGTGCCTCCAGTTGGGCCTCCGGCGGGACCGGGAATGAGCAGTTCTTC. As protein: CASSWASGGTGNEQFF.

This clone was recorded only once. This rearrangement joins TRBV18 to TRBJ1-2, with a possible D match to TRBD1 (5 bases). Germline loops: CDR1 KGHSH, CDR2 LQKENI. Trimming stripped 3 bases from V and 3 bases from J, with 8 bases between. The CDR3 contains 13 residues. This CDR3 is CASSPGQDYGYTF. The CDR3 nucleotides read TGTGCCAGCTCACCGGGGCAGGACTATGGCTACACCTTC.